This T cell receptor (beta chain) was sequenced during a study of regulatory T cells in long-lasting Graves disease (dated by TCRdb to about 2021). Context from the whole study: In the newly diagnosed Graves' disease group, patients had been taking antithyroid drugs for less than 3 months. Peripheral blood TCR sequencing and RNA sequencing compared persistent Graves' disease patients with newly diagnosed Graves' disease patients. The study was registered as a clinical trial and conducted in China. TCR sequencing covered roughly 13 persistent and around 20 newly diagnosed Graves' disease patients, 33 samples in total. Overall study results and their limits: Compared with newly diagnosed patients, patients with persistent Graves' disease had lower TCR Shannon entropy and fewer highly expanded clones, which suggests clonal expansion. Because the primary lesion, thyroid tissue, could not be accessed, the study looked at peripheral blood alone. Sequencing and analysis were limited to the TCR beta chain. The authors acknowledged the small sample size as a limitation that may reduce accuracy. More public clonotypes were shared among persistent patients (under 3,000) than among newly diagnosed patients (more than 900).

This clonotype was counted a few times. The specificity of this receptor is unknown. One base away there is no much larger clone; base qualities are not given. What the time point label conveys for this sample: newly diagnosed GD, antithyroid drugs for less than 3 months. For both TCR sequencing and RNA sequencing, RNA was extracted from PBMCs using TRIzol. Graves' disease was diagnosed according to American Thyroid Association guidelines. Patients were recruited from an endocrinology department in Xi'an, China. From each patient, approximately 9 milliliters of peripheral blood was collected into an EDTA anticoagulant tube. Ficoll Paque Plus density gradient separation was used to isolate PBMCs, and no further T cell sorting was done. RNA quality was checked with an Agilent 2100 Bioanalyzer and agarose gel, and concentration with a NanoDrop 2000. The library was made by multiplex PCR. Sequencing instrument: Illumina HiSeq 4000. To build TCR beta libraries, CDR3 regions were amplified by Arm-PCR using iRepertoire HTBI primers. Before sequencing, the PCR products went through gel purification. The study's processing was this. A total of 60 to 80 TRBV and more than twelve TRBJ segments were identified across samples and were used for gene usage analysis of CDR3 amino acid clonotypes. Filtered high-quality paired reads were merged into contigs using COPE and FqMerger. Contigs were aligned with BLAST to IMGT TRBV, TRBD and TRBJ reference genes, and CDR3 was defined per IMGT. Highly expanded clones were defined as clonotypes with a frequency above 0.1%. Repertoire diversity was measured by Shannon entropy, and V-J evenness by the Gini coefficient. A clonotype found in more than one individual was treated as public. TCRdb trimmed public reads at Q25 via fastp, called clones via MiXCR and kept in-frame beta chains. Rows are unified per CDR3 protein, each entry keeping the most common DNA and genes. The V and J calls follow TCRdb's processing rather than the paper's. This sample holds over 300,000 distinct CDR3 sequences; roughly 15% were observed only once. The ten largest clonotypes hold about a fifth of the sample.

Specimen: peripheral blood mononuclear cells (PBMCs), collected at new diagnosis, from a patient treated with antithyroid drugs. The clonotype originates from a female donor with Graves disease.

The DNA sequence follows: TGCGCCAGCAGCTTGGAGGGCCGACACGACTGGGACACAGATACGCAGTATTTT. Its protein is CASSLEGRHDWDTDTQYF. The V gene is TRBV5-1 and the J gene is TRBJ2-3; the D gene assignment is ambiguous. The V end loses 0 bases and the J end loses 2 bases, and a stretch of 19 bases separates them. The germline V gene specifies SGHRS as CDR1 and YFSETQ as CDR2. The CDR3 covers 18 residues, taking in both the cysteine and the phenylalanine. Just CDR3 DNA is preserved here, 54 bases in frame from base 1.